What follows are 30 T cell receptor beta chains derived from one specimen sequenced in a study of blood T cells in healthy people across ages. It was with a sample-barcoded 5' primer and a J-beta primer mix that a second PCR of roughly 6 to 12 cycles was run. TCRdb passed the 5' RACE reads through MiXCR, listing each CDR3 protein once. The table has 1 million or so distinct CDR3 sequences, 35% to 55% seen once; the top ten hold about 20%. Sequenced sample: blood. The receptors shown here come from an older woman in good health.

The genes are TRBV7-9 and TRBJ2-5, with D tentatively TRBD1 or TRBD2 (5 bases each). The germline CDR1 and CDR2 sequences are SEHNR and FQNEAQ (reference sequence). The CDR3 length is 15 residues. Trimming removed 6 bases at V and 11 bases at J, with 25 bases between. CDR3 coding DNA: TGTGCCAGCAGTTCCGGGACGAGATTTTTCAATGAGCAGTACTTC. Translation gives CASSSGTRFFNEQYF.

In DNA form, the CDR3 reads TGCAGTGCTAGAGATCCGGGAGCGGGAAGTAAAAACATTCAGTACTTC. It codes for CSARDPGAGSKNIQYF. This sequence joins TRBV20-1 and TRBJ2-4; TRBD2 aligns across 7 bases. The germline V gene has CDR1 DFQATT and CDR2 SNEGSKA (reference sequence). The CDR3 runs to 16 residues. Losses at the gene ends were 0 bases for V and 4 bases for J; bases not matched to a gene: 9.

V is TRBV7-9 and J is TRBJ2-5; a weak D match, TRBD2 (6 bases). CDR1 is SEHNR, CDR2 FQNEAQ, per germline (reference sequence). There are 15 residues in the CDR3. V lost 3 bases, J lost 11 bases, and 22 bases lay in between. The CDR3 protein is CASSFMDPGRYKQYF. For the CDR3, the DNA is TGTGCCAGCAGCTTCATGGACCCCGGGAGATACAAGCAGTACTTC.

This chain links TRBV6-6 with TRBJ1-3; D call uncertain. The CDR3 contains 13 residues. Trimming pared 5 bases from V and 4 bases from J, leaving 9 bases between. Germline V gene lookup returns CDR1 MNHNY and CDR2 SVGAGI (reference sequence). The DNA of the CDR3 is TGTGCCAGCAGTGACTTACAGGGAAACACCATATATTTT. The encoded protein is CASSDLQGNTIYF.

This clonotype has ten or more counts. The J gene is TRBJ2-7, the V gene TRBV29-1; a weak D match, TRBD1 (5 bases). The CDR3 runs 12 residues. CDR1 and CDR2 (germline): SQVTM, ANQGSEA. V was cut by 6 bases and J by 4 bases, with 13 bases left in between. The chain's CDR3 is CSVQGRDYEQYF. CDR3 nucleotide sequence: TGCAGCGTCCAAGGCAGGGATTACGAGCAGTACTTC.

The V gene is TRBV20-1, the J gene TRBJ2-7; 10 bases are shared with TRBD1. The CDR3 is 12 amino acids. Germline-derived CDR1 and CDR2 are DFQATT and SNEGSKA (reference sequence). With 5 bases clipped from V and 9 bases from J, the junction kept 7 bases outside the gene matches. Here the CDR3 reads CSAGGTGEGQYF. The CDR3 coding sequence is TGCAGTGCTGGGGGGACAGGGGAGGGGCAGTACTTC.

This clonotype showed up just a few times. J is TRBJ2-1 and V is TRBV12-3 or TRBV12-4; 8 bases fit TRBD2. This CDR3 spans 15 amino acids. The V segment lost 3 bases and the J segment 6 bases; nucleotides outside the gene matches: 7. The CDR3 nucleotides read TGTGCCAGCAGTTTCATGTCCGGGAGGGTCAATGAGCAGTTCTTC. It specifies CASSFMSGRVNEQFF.

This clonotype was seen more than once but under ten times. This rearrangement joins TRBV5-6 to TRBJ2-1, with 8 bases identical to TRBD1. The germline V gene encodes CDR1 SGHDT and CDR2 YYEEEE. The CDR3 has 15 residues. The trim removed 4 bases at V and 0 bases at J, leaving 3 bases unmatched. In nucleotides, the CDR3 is TGTGCCAGCAGCCGCGACAGGGGCTCCTACAATGAGCAGTTCTTC. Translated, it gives CASSRDRGSYNEQFF.

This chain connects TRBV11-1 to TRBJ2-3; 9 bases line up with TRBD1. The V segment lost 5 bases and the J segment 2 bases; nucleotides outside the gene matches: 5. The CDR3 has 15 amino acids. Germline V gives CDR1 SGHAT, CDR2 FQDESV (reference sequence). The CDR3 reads CASSPGTGFTDTQYF. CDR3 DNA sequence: TGTGCCAGCAGCCCCGGGACAGGGTTCACAGATACGCAGTATTTT.

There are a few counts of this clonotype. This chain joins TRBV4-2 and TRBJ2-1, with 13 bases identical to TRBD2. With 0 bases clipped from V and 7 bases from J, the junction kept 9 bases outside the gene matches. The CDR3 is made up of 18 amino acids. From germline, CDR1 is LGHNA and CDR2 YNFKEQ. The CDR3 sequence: CASSQDPWTSGSSNEQFF. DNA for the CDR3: TGTGCCAGCAGCCAAGACCCTTGGACTAGCGGGAGTAGTAATGAGCAGTTCTTC.

The CDR3 DNA follows: TGTGCCAGCAGCTTAGTTGCCCCGGACCGCAGGGAGAGCACAGATACGCAGTATTTT. This gives the protein CASSLVAPDRRESTDTQYF. The chain joins TRBV5-4 to TRBJ2-3; D might be TRBD1 or TRBD2, each matching 5 bases. CDR1 and CDR2 (germline): SGHNT, YYREEE (reference sequence). Trimming stripped 2 bases from V and 0 bases from J, with 22 bases between. The CDR3 runs 19 residues.

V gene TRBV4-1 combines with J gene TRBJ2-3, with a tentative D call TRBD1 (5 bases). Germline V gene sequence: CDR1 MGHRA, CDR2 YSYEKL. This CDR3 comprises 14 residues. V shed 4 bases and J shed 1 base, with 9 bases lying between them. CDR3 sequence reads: CASSRGDRTDTQYF. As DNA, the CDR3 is TGCGCCAGCAGCCGGGGCGATCGCACAGATACGCAGTATTTT.

Written as DNA, the CDR3 is TGTGCCAGCAGTTATGGGAGGGCAGATACGCAGTATTTT. Translating gives CASSYGRADTQYF. The chain joins TRBV6-5 to TRBJ2-3; 7 nucleotides match TRBD2. Germline V gene sequence: CDR1 MNHEY, CDR2 SVGAGI. With V trimmed by 3 bases and J by 4 bases, 1 base remained unmatched. CDR3 length equals 13 residues.

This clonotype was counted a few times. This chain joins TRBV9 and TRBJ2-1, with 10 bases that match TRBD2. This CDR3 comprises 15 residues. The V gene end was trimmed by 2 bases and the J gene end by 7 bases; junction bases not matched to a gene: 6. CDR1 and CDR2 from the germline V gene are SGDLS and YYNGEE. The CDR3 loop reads CASSVGLAELNEQFF. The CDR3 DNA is TGTGCCAGCAGCGTCGGACTAGCGGAACTGAATGAGCAGTTCTTC.

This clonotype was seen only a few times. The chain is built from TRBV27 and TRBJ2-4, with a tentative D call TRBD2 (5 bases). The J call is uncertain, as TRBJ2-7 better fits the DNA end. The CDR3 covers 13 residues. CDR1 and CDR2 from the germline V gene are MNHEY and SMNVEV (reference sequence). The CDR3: CASSFMVGGEQYF. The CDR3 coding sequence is TGTGCCAGCAGTTTTATGGTAGGAGGCGAGCAGTACTTC.

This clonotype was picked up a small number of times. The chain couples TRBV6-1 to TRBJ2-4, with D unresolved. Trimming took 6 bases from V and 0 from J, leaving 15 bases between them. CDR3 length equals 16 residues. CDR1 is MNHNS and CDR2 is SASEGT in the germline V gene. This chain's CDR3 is CASRLARARAKNIQYF. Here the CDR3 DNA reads TGTGCCAGCAGACTTGCCCGGGCTAGAGCCAAAAACATTCAGTACTTC.

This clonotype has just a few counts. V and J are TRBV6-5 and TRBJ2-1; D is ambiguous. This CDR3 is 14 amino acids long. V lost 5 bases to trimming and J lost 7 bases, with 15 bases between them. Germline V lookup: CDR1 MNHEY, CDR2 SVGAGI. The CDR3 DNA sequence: TGTGCCAGCAGTGATCTACCCGTGGGGAATGAGCAGTTCTTC. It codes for CASSDLPVGNEQFF.

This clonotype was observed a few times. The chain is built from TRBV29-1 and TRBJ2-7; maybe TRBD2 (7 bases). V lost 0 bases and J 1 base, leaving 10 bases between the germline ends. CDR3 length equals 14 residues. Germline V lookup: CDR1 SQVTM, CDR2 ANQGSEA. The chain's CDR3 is CSVEERGGSYEQYF. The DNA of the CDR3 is TGCAGCGTTGAAGAAAGGGGGGGTTCCTACGAGCAGTACTTC.

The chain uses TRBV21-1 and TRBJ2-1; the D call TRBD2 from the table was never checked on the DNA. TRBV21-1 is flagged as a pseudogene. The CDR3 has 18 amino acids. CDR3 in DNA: TGTGCCAGCAGCAAGCCCCCCTCCGGGACTAGCGGAAACAATGAGCAGTTCTTC. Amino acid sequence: CASSKPPSGTSGNNEQFF.

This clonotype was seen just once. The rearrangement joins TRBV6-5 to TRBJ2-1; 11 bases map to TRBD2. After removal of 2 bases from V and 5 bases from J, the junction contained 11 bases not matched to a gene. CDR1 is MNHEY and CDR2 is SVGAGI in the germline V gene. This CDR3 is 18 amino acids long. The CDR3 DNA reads TGTGCCAGCAGTTACGCGGCGGCGAGACTAGCGGGGAACAATGAGCAGTTCTTC. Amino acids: CASSYAAARLAGNNEQFF.

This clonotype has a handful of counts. The CDR3: CASSPGTASSAGYTF. DNA for the CDR3: TGTGCCAGCAGTCCTGGGACAGCGAGTTCGGCTGGCTACACCTTC. The chain has TRBV27 and TRBJ1-2, with TRBD1 identical over 7 bases. Trimming took 5 bases from V and 7 from J; bases not matched to a gene: 13. Germline CDR1 reads MNHEY; CDR2 reads SMNVEV (reference sequence). The CDR3 runs 15 residues.

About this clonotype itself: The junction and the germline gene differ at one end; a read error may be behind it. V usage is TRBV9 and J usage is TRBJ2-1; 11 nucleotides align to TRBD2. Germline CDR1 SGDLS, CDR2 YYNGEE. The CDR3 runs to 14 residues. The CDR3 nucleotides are TGTGCCGGCAGCGTAGGGACTAGCGGCAGTGAGCAGTTCTTC. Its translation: CAGSVGTSGSEQFF. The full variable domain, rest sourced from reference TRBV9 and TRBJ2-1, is DSGVTQTPKHLITATGQRVTLRCSPRSGDLSVYWYQQSLDQGLQFLIQYYNGEERAKGNILERFSAQQFPDLHSELNLSSLELGDSALYFCAGSVGTSGSEQFFGPGTRLTVL.

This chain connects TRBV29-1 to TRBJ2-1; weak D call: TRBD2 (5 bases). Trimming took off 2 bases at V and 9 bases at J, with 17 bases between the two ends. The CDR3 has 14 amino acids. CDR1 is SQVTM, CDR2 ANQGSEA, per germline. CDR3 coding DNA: TGCAGCGTTGAACAGAGGGTAGTCGGCGTTGAGCAGTTCTTC. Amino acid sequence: CSVEQRVVGVEQFF.

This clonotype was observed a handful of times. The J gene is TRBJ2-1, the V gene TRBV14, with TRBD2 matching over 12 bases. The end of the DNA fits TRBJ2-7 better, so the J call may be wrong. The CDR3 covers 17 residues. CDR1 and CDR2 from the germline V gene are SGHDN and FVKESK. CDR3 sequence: CASSPLAGGNSYNEQYF. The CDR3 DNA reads TGTGCCAGCAGCCCTCTAGCGGGAGGGAACTCCTACAATGAGCAGTACTTC.

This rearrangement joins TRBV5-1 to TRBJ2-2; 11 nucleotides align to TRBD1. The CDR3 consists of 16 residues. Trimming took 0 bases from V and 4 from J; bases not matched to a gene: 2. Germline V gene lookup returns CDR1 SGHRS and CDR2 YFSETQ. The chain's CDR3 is CASSLVGTGGTGELFF. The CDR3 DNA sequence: TGCGCCAGCAGCTTGGTCGGGACAGGGGGCACCGGGGAGCTGTTTTTT. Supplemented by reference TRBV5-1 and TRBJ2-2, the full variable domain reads KAGVTQTPRYLIKTRGQQVTLSCSPISGHRSVSWYQQTPGQGLQFLFEYFSETQRNKGNFPGRFSGRQFSNSRSEMNVSTLELGDSALYLCASSLVGTGGTGELFFGEGSRLTVL.

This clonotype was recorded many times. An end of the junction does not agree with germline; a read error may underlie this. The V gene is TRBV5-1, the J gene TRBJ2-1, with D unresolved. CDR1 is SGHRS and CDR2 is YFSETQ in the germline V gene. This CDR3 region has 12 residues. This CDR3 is CASSLVGDEQFF. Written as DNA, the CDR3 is TGTGCCAGCAGTTTGGTGGGCGATGAGCAGTTCTTC.

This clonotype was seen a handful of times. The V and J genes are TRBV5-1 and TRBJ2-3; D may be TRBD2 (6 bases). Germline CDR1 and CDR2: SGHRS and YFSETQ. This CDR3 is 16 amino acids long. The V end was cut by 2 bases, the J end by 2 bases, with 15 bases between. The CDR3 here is CASSLGSGGNTDTQYF. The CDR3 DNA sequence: TGCGCCAGCAGCTTAGGATCAGGCGGGAACACAGATACGCAGTATTTT.

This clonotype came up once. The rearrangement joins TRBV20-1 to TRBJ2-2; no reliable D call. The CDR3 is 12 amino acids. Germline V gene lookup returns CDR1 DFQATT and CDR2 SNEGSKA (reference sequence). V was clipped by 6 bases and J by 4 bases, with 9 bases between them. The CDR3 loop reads CSARSGTGELFF. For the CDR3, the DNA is TGCAGTGCCCGAAGTGGCACCGGGGAGCTGTTTTTT.

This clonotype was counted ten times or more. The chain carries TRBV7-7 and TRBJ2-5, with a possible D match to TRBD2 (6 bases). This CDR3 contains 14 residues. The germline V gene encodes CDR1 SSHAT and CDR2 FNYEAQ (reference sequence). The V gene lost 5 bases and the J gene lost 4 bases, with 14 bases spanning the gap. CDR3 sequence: CASSVGGPGETQYF. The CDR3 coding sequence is TGTGCCAGCAGCGTTGGAGGGCCGGGAGAGACCCAGTACTTC.

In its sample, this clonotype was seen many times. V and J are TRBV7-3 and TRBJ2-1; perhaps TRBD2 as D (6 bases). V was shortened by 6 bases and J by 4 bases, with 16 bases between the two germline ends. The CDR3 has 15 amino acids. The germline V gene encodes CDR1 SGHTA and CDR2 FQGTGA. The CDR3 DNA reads TGTGCCAGCAGTCCTGGGGGGAGCGCTTACAATGAGCAGTTCTTC. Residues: CASSPGGSAYNEQFF.